This T cell receptor (beta chain) emerged from a study of T-cell reconstitution after alpha-beta-depleted transplantation in children. Regarding the study as a whole: Expanded clones from the graft, numbering several hundred, reportedly supplied alpha-beta T cells about two months after transplant. Surviving recipient T cells and intrathymic progenitors accounted for some patients' high TCRbeta diversity at day 60. T-cell counts and diversity were attributed mostly to newly produced T cells one year after transplant.

The library targeted TCRbeta and was prepared with unique molecular identifiers. From the PCR reads, TCRdb called clonotypes with MiXCR, one entry per CDR3 protein. The table has 900,000 or so distinct CDR3 sequences, less than 20% seen once. This clonotype occurred a few times. The antigen is not known. This CDR3 comprises 15 residues. The J segment lost 0 bases and the V segment lost 4 bases, leaving 4 bases of the junction unmatched. Germline lookup yields CDR1 SGHDN and CDR2 FVKESK. The origin of this receptor is a male patient younger than 18 who had a stem cell transplant for acute lymphoblastic leukemia, so the T cells may come from the graft donor. The input for sequencing was PBMCs, mostly from graft donor cells, taken 360 days after TCRalphabeta/CD19-depleted stem cell transplant. This sequence joins TRBV14 and TRBJ1-2, with 8 bases matching TRBD1. The CDR3 DNA reads as TGTGCCAGCAGCCCAACAGGGGGAGCTAACTATGGCTACACCTTC. It codes for CASSPTGGANYGYTF.